The clone carrying this T cell receptor (beta chain) was seen only once. The germline V gene encodes CDR1 SGDLS and CDR2 YYNGEE. This CDR3 has 13 amino acids. J was trimmed by 8 bases and V by 4 bases; bases with no gene match: 5. In the original workflow: Amplification with reference gene primers provided the estimates of nucleated cell counts. Assay: immunoSEQ multiplex PCR; the TCRdb copy retains only in-frame clones and omits some. V and J calls and clone size are those listed in that table; D and trimming were worked out from the DNA. The sample consists of some 190,000 clones, roughly 85% of them appearing once. The data stem from a study of blood T cell repertoires in COVID-19. Study context: Researchers got acute and convalescent COVID-19 samples from the United States, Italy and Spain. T cells, B-cell-depleted T cells, or PBMCs supplied cDNA or gDNA.

The chain has TRBV9 and TRBJ1-2; 10 bases line up with TRBD1. The source is a human donor with active or convalescent COVID-19. The donor label of this sample is uncertain. What was sequenced was peripheral blood. The CDR3 is CASSPWTGGGYTF. The DNA of the CDR3 is TGTGCCAGCAGCCCGTGGACAGGGGGGGGCTACACCTTC.